This passage covers 5 T cell receptor beta chains from one sample sequenced in a study of shared T cell receptors in the human thymus (dated by TCRdb to 2020 to 2022). Receptor amplification or capture employed the immunoSEQ multiplex PCR assay. The immuneACCESS repertoire file appears here via TCRdb, limited to in-frame rearrangements. These files lack a portion of the clones; in checked studies, under half of the deficit traces to unresolved V genes, and the cause of the others is not known. The sample table shows hundreds of thousands of clones, and 75% to 85% are seen once. Of the sample, less than 0.015% is held by the ten largest clones. These data are also associated with another study on human thymus T cells.

Sample: thymocytes. These TCRs come from a boy less than two years old with a congenital heart defect. Donor details come from another sample of the same person, matched by shared clones.

The chain carries TRBV27 and TRBJ2-2; TRBD2 might be the D (6 bases). V was cut by 2 bases and J by 6 bases, with 7 bases left in between. The CDR3 is 13 amino acids. Looked up from germline, CDR1 is MNHEY and CDR2 is SMNVEV (reference sequence). CDR3 coding DNA: TGTGCCAGCAGTTTAGGAGGGCCCGGGGAGCTGTTTTTT. It is translated as CASSLGGPGELFF.

V gene TRBV25-1 combines with J gene TRBJ2-7; D gene ambiguous. The CDR3 loop spans 15 amino acids. Between the trimmed V and J ends, which lost 5 bases and 1 base, there was a span of 15 bases. CDR1 and CDR2 (germline): MGHDK, SYGVNS. CDR3 amino acids: CASSNSCGGSYEQYF. In DNA form, the CDR3 reads TGTGCCAGCAGTAACTCCTGTGGTGGTTCCTACGAGCAGTACTTC.

This clone was picked up a small number of times. This chain uses TRBV7-9 with TRBJ2-3; 9 positions agree with TRBD2. V gave up 1 base and J gave up 0 bases; unmatched junction bases: 5. CDR3 length: 17 residues. Germline V lookup: CDR1 SEHNR, CDR2 FQNEAQ (reference sequence). For the CDR3, the DNA is TGTGCCAGCAGCTTAGGCGGGAGGGGATGGAGCACAGATACGCAGTATTTT. It specifies CASSLGGRGWSTDTQYF.

The chain carries TRBV27 and TRBJ2-7; 8 bases fit TRBD1. Per the germline V gene, CDR1 is MNHEY and CDR2 is SMNVEV (reference sequence). Trimming removed 9 bases from V and 2 bases from J; junction bases left unmatched: 9. The CDR3 loop spans 14 amino acids. The CDR3 nucleotides read TGTGCCAGAGAGGGCAGGGGGCTTACCTACGAGCAGTACTTC. Its protein is CAREGRGLTYEQYF.

V and J are TRBV12-5 and TRBJ1-1; TRBD1 might be the D (5 bases). Between the trimmed V and J ends, which lost 6 bases and 4 bases, there was a span of 15 bases. The CDR3 is 14 amino acids. The germline gives CDR1 LGHNT, CDR2 FRNRAP. This chain's CDR3 is CASGRAPGGTEAFF. CDR3 sequence (DNA): TGTGCTAGTGGCAGAGCCCCGGGGGGCACTGAAGCTTTCTTT.